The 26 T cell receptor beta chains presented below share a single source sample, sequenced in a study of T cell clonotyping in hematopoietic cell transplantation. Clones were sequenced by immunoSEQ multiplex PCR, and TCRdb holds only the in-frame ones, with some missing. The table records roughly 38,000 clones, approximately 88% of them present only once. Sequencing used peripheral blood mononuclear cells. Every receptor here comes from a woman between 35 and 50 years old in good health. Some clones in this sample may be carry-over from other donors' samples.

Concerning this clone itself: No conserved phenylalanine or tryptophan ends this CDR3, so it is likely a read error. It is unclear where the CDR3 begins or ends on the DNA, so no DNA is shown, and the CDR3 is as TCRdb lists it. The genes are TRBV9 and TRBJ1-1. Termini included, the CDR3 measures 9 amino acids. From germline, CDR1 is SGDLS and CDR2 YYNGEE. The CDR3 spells CASSVAPTR.

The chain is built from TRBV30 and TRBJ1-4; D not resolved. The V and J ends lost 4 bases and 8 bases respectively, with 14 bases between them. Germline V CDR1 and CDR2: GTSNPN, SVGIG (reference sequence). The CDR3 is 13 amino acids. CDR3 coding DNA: TGTGCCTGGACTCAACAGAGAGGGGAAAAACTGTTTTTT. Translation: CAWTQQRGEKLFF.

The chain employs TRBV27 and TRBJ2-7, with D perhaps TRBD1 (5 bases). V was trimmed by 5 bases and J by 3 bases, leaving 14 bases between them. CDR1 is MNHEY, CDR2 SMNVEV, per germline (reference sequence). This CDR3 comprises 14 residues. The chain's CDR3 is CASSRISGYYEQYF. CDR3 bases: TGTGCCAGCAGTCGCATATCAGGGTACTACGAGCAGTACTTC.

The CDR3 DNA reads TGTGCCAGCAGCTCCAGCAGAGAGTCCTATGGCTACACCTTC. It is translated as CASSSSRESYGYTF. This sequence joins TRBV7-2 and TRBJ1-2; D unclear. V gave up 4 bases and J gave up 4 bases, with 13 bases separating them. CDR3 size: 14 residues. Germline V gene sequence: CDR1 SGHTA, CDR2 FQGNSA.

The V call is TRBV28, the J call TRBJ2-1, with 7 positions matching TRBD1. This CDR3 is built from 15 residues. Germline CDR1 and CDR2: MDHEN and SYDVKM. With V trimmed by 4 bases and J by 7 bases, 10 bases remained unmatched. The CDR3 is CASSWTGTVGNEQFF. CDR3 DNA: TGTGCCAGCAGTTGGACCGGGACAGTCGGTAATGAGCAGTTCTTC.

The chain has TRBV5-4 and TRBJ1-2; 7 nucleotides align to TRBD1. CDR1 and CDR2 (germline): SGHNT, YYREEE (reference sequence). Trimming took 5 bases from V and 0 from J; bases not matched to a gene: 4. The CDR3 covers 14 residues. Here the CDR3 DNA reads TGTGCCAGCAGATTGACAGGGTCTAACTATGGCTACACCTTC. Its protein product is CASRLTGSNYGYTF.

CDR3 in amino acids: CASSNPLAGDTDTQYF. CDR3 coding DNA: TGTGCCAGCAGTAACCCACTAGCGGGAGACACAGATACGCAGTATTTT. This chain joins TRBV28 and TRBJ2-3; 11 bases map to TRBD2. Germline CDR1 and CDR2: MDHEN and SYDVKM. The trim removed 5 bases at V and 2 bases at J, leaving 6 bases unmatched. The length of the CDR3 is 16 residues.

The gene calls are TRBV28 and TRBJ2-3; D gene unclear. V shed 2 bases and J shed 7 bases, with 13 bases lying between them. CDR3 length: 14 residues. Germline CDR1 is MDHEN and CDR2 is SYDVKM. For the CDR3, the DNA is TGTGCCAGCAGTTTACGCGGAGCGAGGAATACGCAGTATTTT. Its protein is CASSLRGARNTQYF.

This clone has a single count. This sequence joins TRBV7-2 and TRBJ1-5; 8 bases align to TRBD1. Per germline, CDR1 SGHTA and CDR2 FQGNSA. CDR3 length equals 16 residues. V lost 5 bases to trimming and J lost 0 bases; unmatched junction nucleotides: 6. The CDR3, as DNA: TGTGCCAGCAGCCCCGACAGGGGCTATAGCAATCAGCCCCAGCATTTT. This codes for CASSPDRGYSNQPQHF. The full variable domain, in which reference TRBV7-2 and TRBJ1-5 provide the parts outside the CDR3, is GAGVSQSPSNKVTEKGKDVELRCDPISGHTALYWYRQSLGQGLEFLIYFQGNSAPDKSGLPSDRFSAERTGGSVSTLTIQRTQQEDSAVYLCASSPDRGYSNQPQHFGDGTRLSIL.

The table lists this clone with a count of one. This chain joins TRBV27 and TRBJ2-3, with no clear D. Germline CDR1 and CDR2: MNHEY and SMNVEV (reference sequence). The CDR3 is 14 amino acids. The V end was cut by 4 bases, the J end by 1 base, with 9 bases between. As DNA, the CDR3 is TGTGCCAGCAGTTCCCTGGCGGGCACAGATACGCAGTATTTT. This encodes CASSSLAGTDTQYF.

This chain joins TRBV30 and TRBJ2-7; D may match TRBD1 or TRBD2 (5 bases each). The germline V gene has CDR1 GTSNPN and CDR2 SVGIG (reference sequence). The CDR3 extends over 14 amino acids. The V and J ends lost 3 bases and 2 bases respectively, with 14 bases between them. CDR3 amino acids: CAWRAGTFTYEQYF. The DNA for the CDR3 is TGTGCCTGGAGGGCCGGGACCTTTACCTACGAGCAGTACTTC.

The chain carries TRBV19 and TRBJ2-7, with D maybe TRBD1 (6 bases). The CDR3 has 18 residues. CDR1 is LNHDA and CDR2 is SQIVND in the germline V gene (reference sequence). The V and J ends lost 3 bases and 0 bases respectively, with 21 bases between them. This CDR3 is CASSIGGPSRTNSYEQYF. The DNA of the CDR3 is TGTGCCAGTAGTATTGGGGGCCCGTCACGGACCAACTCCTACGAGCAGTACTTC.

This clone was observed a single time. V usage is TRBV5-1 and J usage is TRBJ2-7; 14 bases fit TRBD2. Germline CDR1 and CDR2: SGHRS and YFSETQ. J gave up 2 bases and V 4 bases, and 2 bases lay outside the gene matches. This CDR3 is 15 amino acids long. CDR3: CASSPGLAGAYEQYF. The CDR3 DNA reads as TGCGCCAGCAGCCCGGGACTAGCGGGAGCCTACGAGCAGTACTTC.

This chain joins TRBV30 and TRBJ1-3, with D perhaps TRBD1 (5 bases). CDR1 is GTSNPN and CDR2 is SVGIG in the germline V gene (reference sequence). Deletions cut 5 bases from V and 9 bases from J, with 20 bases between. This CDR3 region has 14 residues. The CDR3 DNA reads TGTGCCTGGGGGGACGCCGGGCAGCGGAGCACCATATATTTT. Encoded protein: CAWGDAGQRSTIYF.

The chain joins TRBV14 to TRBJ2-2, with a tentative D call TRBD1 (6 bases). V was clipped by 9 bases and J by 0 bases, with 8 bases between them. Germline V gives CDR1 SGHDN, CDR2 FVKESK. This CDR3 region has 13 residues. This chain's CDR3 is CASRTANTGELFF. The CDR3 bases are TGTGCCAGTCGGACAGCGAACACCGGGGAGCTGTTTTTT.

This CDR3 is CASSPEAVTYEQYF. DNA for the CDR3: TGCGCCAGCAGCCCGGAGGCAGTTACCTACGAGCAGTACTTC. This sequence joins TRBV5-1 and TRBJ2-7; TRBD2 is a possible D gene (5 bases). V was clipped by 4 bases and J by 2 bases, with 13 bases between them. Germline V lookup: CDR1 SGHRS, CDR2 YFSETQ. CDR3 size: 14 residues.

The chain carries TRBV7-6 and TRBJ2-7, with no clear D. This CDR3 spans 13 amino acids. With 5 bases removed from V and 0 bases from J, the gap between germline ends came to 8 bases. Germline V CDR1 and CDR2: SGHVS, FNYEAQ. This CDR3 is CASSVESSYEQYF. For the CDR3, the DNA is TGTGCCAGCAGCGTAGAGAGCTCCTACGAGCAGTACTTC.

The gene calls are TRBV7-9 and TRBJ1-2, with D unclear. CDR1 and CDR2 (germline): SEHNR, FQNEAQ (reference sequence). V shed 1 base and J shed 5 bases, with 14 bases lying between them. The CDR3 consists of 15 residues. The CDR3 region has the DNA TGTGCCAGCAGCTTAGGCTCGGCAGAGGAATATGGCTACACCTTC. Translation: CASSLGSAEEYGYTF.

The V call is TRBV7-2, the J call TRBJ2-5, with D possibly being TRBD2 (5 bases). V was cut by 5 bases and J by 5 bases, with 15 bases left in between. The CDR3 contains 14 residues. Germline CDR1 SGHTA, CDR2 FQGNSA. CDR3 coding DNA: TGTGCCAGCAGCCCACTCGGGAACGCGGAGACCCAGTACTTC. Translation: CASSPLGNAETQYF.

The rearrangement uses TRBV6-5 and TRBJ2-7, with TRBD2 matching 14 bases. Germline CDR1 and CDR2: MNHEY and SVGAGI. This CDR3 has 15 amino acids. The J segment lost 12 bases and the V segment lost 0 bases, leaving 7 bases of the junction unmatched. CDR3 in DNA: TGTGCCAGCAGTTACTCGAGACTAGCGGGAGGGCCGCCGTACTTC. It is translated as CASSYSRLAGGPPYF.

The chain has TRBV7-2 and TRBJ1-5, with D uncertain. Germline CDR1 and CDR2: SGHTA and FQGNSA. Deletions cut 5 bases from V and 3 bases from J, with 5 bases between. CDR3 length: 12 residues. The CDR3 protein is CASSPPNQPQHF. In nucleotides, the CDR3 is TGTGCCAGCAGCCCTCCCAATCAGCCCCAGCATTTT.

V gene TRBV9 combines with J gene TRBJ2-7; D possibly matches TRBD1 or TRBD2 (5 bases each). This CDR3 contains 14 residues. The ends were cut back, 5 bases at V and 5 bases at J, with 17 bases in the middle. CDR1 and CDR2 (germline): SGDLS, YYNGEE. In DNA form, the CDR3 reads TGTGCCAGCAGTGGGGGACCCCCCCTCAACGAGCAGTACTTC. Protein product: CASSGGPPLNEQYF.

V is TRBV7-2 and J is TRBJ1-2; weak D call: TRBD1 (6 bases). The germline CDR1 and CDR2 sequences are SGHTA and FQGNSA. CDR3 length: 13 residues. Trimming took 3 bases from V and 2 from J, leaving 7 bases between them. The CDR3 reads CASSFGGNYGYTF. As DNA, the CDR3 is TGTGCCAGCAGCTTCGGGGGCAACTATGGCTACACCTTC.

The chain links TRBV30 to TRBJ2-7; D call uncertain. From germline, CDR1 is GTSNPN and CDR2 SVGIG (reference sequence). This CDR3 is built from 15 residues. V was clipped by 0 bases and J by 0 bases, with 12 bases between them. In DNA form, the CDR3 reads TGTGCCTGGAGTGTACCGAGACATAACTCCTACGAGCAGTACTTC. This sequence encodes CAWSVPRHNSYEQYF.

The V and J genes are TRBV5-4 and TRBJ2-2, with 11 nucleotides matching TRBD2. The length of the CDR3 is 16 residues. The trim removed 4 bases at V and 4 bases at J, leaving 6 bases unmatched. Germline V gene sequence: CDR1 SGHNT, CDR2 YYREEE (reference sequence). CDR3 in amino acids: CASSPGLAETTGELFF. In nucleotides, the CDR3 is TGTGCCAGCAGCCCGGGACTAGCGGAAACCACCGGGGAGCTGTTTTTT.

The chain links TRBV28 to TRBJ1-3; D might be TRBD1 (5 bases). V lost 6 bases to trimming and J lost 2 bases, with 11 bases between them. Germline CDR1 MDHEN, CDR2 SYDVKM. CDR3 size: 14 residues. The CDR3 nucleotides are TGTGCCAGCAGGAAGCAGGGAGCTGGAAACACCATATATTTT. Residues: CASRKQGAGNTIYF.